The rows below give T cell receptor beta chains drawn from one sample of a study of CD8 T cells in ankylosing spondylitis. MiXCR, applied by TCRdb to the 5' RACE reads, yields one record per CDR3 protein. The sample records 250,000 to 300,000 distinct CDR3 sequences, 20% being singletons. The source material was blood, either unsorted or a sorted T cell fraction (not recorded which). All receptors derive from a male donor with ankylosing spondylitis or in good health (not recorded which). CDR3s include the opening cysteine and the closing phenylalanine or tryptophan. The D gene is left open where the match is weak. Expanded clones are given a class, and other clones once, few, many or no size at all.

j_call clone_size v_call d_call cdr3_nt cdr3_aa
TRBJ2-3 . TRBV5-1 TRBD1 TGCGCCAGCAGCGGCGGGACAGGGGGCACAGATACGCAGTATTTT CASSGGTGGTDTQYF
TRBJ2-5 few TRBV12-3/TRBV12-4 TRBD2 TGTGCCAGCAGTTTATGGTCTAGCGGGGGGCAAGAGACCCAGTACTTC CASSLWSSGGQETQYF
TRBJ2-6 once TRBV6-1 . TGTGCCAGCAGTCGGGGCACAGGGTCTGGGGCCAACGTCCTGACTTTC CASSRGTGSGANVLTF
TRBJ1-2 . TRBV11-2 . TGTGCCAGCAGCTTAGAGGGGTCGAACTATGGCTACACCTTC CASSLEGSNYGYTF
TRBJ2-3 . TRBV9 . TGTGCCAGCAGCGAGGCCGCTGGGGCCGCTTATACGCAGTATTTT CASSEAAGAAYTQYF
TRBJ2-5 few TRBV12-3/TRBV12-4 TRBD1 TGTGCCAGCAGTTTTCGGACAGGTCAAGAGACCCAGTACTTC CASSFRTGQETQYF
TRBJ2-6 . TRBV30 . TGTGCCTGGGACAGGAGCTCTGGGGCCAACGTCCTGACTTTC CAWDRSSGANVLTF
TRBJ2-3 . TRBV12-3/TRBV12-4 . TGTGCCAGCAGTGGTTCGGTGGCAGATACGCAGTATTTT CASSGSVADTQYF
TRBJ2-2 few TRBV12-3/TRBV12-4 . TGTGCCAGCAGACCCCTCGCGGGGAGCAACACCGGGGAGCTGTTTTTT CASRPLAGSNTGELFF
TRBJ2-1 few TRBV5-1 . TGCGCCAGCAGCAACCGGGACATCGACAATGAGCAGTTCTTC CASSNRDIDNEQFF
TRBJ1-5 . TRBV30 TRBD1 TGTGCCTGGAGTGCGGACAGGGGGAATCAGCCCCAGCATTTT CAWSADRGNQPQHF
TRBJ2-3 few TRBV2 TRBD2 TGTGCCACCGTGCGGGGGGTGTCAGGCACGCAGTATTTT CATVRGVSGTQYF
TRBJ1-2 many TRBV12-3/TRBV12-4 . TGTGCCAGCAGTTTGGACCAAACGAACTATGGCTACACCTTC CASSLDQTNYGYTF
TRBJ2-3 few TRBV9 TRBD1 TGTGCCAGCAGCGTAGAAGAGGGGGCGTCCCTCTTTAGCACAGATACGCAGTATTTT CASSVEEGASLFSTDTQYF
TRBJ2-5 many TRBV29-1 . TGCAGCGTTGAACGGGGGCGGGAGACCCAGTACTTC CSVERGRETQYF
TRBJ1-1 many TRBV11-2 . TGTGCCAGCAGCTTAGGACAGTCCACTGAAGCTTTCTTT CASSLGQSTEAFF
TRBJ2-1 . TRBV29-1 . TGCACCGTTGAAGAGGGGCAGTTGTCCTACAATGAGCAGTTCTTC CTVEEGQLSYNEQFF
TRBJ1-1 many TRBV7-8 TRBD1 TGTGCCAGCAGCTTGGACAGGTTGAACACTGAAGCTTTCTTT CASSLDRLNTEAFF
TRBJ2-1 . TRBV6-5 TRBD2 TGTGCCAGCAGTTGGACTAGCGGGAGGGGGTCCTACAATGAGCAGTTCTTC CASSWTSGRGSYNEQFF
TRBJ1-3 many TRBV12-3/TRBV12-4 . TGTGCCAGCAGACTGAACTCTGGAAACACCATATATTTT CASRLNSGNTIYF
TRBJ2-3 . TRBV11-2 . TGTGCCAGCAGCTTTACCGGGTCTATCTACCGAGGAGATACGCAGTATTTT CASSFTGSIYRGDTQYF
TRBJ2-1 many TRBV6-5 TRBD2 TGTGCCAGCAGTTCACTAGCGGGGCAGTTCTTC CASSSLAGQFF
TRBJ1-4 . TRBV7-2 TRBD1 TGTGCCAGCAGCTGGTCCGGGACAGGGGGAGAAAAACTGTTTTTT CASSWSGTGGEKLFF
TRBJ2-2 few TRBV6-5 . TGTGCCAGCAGTTACTCTTTCCAGGCCGGGGAGCTGTTTTTT CASSYSFQAGELFF
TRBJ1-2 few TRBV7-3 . TGTGCCAGCAGCTTAATGGGAGACCCGAACTATGGCTACACCTTC CASSLMGDPNYGYTF
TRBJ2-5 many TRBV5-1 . TGCGCCAGCAGCTTGTCCGGGAGAAAGGGAGAGACCCAGTACTTC CASSLSGRKGETQYF
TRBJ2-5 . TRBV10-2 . TGCGCCAGCAGTGGGAGGGCAGGCGAGCACCAAGAGACCCAGTACTTC CASSGRAGEHQETQYF
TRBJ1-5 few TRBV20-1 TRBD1 TGCAGTGCTAGAGATCGGACAGGGGCCTTCAATCAGCCCCAGCATTTT CSARDRTGAFNQPQHF
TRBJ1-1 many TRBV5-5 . TGTGCCAGCAGCAACTTAATAGGAGCCGCCCTCATGAACACTGAAGCTTTCTTT CASSNLIGAALMNTEAFF
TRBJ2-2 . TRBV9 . TGTGCCAGCAGCAAAGAGAGTATCCTGGGGGAGCTGTTTTTT CASSKESILGELFF
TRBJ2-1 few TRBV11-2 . TGTGCCAGCAGCTTAGAGGGTTCTGGGGTCTATGAGGCCTCCTACAATGAGCAGTTCTTC CASSLEGSGVYEASYNEQFF
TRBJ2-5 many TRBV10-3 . TGTGCCATCAGTGACCGTCGACAAGAGACCCAGTACTTC CAISDRRQETQYF
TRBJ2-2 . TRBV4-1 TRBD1 TGCGCCAGCAGCGCTACGCGCATACCGACAGGGGGCCTATTGAACACCGGGGAGCTGTTTTTT CASSATRIPTGGLLNTGELFF
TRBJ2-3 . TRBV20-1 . TGCAGTGCTAGTGCTTGGGGCAGCTCGGATACGCAGTATTTT CSASAWGSSDTQYF
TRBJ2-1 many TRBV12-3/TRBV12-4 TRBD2 TGTGCCAGCAGTAAGCCGGGAGGGCAGTTCTTC CASSKPGGQFF
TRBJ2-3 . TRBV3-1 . TGTGCCAGCAGCCAAGAGGGGGCTAGCACAGATACGCAGTATTTT CASSQEGASTDTQYF
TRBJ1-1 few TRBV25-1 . TGTGCCAGCAGTGGGGGTCCAAACACTGAAGCTTTCTTT CASSGGPNTEAFF
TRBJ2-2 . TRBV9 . TGTGCCAGCAGCGTGGACTCTGTAGGGACGTCCACCGGGGAGCTGTTTTTT CASSVDSVGTSTGELFF
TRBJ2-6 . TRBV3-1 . TGTGCCAGTAGAACCCTCCTCGGCTCCTCTGGGGCCAACGTCCTGACTTTC CASRTLLGSSGANVLTF
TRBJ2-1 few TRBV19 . TGTGCCAGTAGTATGACTCGGAGCTCCTACAATGAGCAGTTCTTC CASSMTRSSYNEQFF